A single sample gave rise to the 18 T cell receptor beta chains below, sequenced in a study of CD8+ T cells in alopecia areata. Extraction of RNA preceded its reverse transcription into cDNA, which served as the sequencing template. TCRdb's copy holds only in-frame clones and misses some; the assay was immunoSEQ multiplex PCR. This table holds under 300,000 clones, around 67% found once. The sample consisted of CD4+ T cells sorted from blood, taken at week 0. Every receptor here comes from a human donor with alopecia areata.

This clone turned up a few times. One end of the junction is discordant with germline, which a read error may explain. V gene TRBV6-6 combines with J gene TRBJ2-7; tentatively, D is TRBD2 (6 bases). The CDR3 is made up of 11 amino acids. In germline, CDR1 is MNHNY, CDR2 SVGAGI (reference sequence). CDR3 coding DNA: TGCGCCGGGGGAGCCCTTTACGAGCAGTACTTC. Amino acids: CAGGALYEQYF.

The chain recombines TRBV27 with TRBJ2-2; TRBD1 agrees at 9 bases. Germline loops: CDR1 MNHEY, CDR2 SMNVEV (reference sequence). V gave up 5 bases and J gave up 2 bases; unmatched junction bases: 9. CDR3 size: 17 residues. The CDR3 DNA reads TGTGCCAGCAGTACCCGGGGACAGGGTATTAACACCGGGGAGCTGTTTTTT. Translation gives CASSTRGQGINTGELFF.

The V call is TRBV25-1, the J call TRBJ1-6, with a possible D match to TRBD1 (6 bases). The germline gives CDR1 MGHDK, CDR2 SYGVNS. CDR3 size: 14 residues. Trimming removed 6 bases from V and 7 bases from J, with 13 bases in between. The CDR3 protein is CASSKLTGNSPLHF. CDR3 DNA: TGTGCCAGCAGCAAATTAACAGGGAATTCACCCCTCCACTTT.

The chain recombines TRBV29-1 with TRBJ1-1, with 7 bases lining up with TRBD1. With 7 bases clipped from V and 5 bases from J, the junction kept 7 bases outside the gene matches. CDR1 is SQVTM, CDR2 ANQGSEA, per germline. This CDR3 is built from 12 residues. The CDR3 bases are TGCAGCGCAGCGACAGGGCGGACTGAAGCTTTCTTT. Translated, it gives CSAATGRTEAFF.

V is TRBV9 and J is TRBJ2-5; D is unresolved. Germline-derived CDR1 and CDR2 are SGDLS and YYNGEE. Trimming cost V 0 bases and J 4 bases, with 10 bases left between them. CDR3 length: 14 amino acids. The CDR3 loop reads CASSVAQAGETQYF. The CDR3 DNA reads TGTGCCAGCAGCGTAGCGCAGGCTGGAGAGACCCAGTACTTC.

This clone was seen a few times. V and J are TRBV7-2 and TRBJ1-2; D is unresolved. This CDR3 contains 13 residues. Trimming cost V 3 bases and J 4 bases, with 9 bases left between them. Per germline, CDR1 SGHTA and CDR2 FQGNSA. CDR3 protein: CASSFEGAYGYTF. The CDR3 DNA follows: TGTGCCAGCAGCTTTGAGGGAGCCTATGGCTACACCTTC.

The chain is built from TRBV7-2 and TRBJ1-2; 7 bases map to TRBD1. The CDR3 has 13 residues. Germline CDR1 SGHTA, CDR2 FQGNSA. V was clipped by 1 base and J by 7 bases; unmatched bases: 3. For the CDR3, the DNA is TGTGCCAGCAGCTTAGGAGGGGGCCCTGGCTACACCTTC. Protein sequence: CASSLGGGPGYTF.

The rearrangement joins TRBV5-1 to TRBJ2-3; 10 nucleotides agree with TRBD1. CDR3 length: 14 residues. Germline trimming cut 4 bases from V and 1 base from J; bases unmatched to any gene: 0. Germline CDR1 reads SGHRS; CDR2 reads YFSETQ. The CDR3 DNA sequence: TGCGCCAGCAGCGGACAGGGGGGCACAGATACGCAGTATTTT. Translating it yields CASSGQGGTDTQYF.

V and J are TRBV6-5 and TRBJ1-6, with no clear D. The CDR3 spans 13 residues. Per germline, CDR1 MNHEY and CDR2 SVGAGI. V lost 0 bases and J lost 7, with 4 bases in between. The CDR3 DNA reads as TGTGCCAGCAGTTACTCGGGGAATTCACCCCTCCACTTT. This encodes CASSYSGNSPLHF.

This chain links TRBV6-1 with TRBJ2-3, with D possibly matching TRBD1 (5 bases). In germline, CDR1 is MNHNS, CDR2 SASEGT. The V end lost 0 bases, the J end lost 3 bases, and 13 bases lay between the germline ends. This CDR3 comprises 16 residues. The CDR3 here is CASSEAGRGLTDTQYF. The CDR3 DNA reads TGTGCCAGCAGTGAAGCGGGAAGGGGTTTGACAGATACGCAGTATTTT.

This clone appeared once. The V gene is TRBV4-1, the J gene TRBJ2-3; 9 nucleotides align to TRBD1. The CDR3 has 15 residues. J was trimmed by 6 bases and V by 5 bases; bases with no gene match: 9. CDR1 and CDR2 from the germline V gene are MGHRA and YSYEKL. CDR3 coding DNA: TGCGCCAGCAGCGCTCCGGGACAGGGATCGGATACGCAGTATTTT. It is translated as CASSAPGQGSDTQYF.

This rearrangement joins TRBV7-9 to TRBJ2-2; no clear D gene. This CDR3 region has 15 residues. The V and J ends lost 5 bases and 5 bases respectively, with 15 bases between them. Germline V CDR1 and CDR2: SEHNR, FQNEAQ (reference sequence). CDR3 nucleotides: TGTGCCAGCAGCCGGACCGCGGTTGGGACCGGGGAGCTGTTTTTT. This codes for CASSRTAVGTGELFF.

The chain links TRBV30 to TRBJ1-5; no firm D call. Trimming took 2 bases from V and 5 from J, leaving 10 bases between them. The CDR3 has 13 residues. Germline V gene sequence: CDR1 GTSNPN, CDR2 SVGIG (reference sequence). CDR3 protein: CAWSLILDQPQHF. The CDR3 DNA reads TGTGCCTGGAGTTTAATTCTTGATCAGCCCCAGCATTTT.

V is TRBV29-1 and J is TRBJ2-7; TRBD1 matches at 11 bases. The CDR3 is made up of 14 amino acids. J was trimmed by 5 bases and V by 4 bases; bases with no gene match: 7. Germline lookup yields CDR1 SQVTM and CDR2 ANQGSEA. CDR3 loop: CSVVGGQGANEQYF. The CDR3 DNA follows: TGCAGCGTTGTAGGAGGACAGGGGGCTAACGAGCAGTACTTC.

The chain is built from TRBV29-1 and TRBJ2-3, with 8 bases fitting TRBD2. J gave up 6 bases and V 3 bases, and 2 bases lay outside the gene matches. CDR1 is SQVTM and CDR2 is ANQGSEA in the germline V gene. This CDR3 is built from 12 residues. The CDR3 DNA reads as TGCAGCGTTGATAGCGGGGAGGATACGCAGTATTTT. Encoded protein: CSVDSGEDTQYF.

CDR3 nucleotides: TGTGCCTGGAGTGCCCTCCCACCCGGGGGCGCTGGGCAGCCCCAGCATTTT. Protein: CAWSALPPGGAGQPQHF. The V gene is TRBV30, the J gene TRBJ1-5, with D maybe TRBD1 (6 bases). Germline-derived CDR1 and CDR2 are GTSNPN and SVGIG (reference sequence). V lost 1 base and J lost 7, with 23 bases in between. The CDR3 length is 17 residues.

CDR3 DNA sequence: TGTGCCACCAGCAGGGACAGGACTAACTATGGCTACACCTTC. Translated, it gives CATSRDRTNYGYTF. The V and J genes are TRBV15 and TRBJ1-2, with TRBD1 matching 7 bases. The CDR3 sequence is 14 residues long. J lost 0 bases, V lost 3 bases, and 1 base had no gene match. Germline lookup yields CDR1 LNHNV and CDR2 YYDKDF (reference sequence).

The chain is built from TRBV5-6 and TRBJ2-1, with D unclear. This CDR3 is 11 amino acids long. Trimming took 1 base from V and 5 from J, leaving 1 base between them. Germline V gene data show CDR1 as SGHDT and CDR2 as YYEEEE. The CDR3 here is CASSLHNEQFF. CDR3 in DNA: TGTGCCAGCAGCTTGCACAATGAGCAGTTCTTC.